The sequence of this T cell receptor (beta chain) was determined in a study of cytomegalovirus exposure and HLA in healthy donors. Remarks on this clone: Antigen: not known.

Whole-study results and caveats: According to reports, the classifier identified cytomegalovirus status with high specificity and sensitivity.

Sequencing used immunoSEQ multiplex PCR; TCRdb keeps in-frame clones, though not all of them. This sample carries under 300,000 clones, 90% of them seen once, and the ten largest clones take 0.37%. Separation from the approximately 690-subject first cohort characterized the roughly 130-subject validation cohort, to which the donors belonged. CDR1 is LNHDA and CDR2 is SQIVND in the germline V gene (reference sequence). This CDR3 region has 16 residues. V lost 2 bases and J lost 2, with 15 bases in between. The sample comprised PBMCs. This sequence joins TRBV19 and TRBJ2-5; D uncertain. The receptor was derived from a young woman in good health and CMV-seronegative. This CDR3 is CASSILAVRSQETQYF. The CDR3 nucleotides read TGTGCCAGTAGTATACTTGCGGTGCGCTCACAAGAGACCCAGTACTTC. The variable domain in full, completed from reference TRBV19 and TRBJ2-5, reads DGGITQSPKYLFRKEGQNVTLSCEQNLNHDAMYWYRQDPGQGLRLIYYSQIVNDFQKGDIAEGYSVSREKKESFPLTVTSAQKNPTAFYLCASSILAVRSQETQYFGPGTRLLVL.